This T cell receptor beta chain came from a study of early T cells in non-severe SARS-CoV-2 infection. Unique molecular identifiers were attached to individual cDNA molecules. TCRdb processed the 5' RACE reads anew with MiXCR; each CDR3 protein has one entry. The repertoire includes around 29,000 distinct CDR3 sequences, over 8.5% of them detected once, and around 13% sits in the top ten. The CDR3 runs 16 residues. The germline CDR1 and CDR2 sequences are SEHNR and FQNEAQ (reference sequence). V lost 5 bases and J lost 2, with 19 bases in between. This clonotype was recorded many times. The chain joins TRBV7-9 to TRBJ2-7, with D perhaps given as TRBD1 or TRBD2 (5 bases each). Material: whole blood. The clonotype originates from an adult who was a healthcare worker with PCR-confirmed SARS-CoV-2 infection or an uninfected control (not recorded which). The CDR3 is CASSGHLGRATYEQYF. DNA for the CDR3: TGTGCCAGCAGCGGCCATTTGGGACGGGCAACCTACGAGCAGTACTTC.